These T cell receptor beta chains were read from a single sample in a study of beta chain features in type 1 diabetes. The protocol was immunoSEQ multiplex PCR, while the TCRdb copy is restricted to in-frame clones and leaves out a portion. The table lists under 200,000 clones, approximately 9.9% of them singletons. The sample consisted of central memory CD4+ T cells from blood. Source of these receptors: a woman aged 18-29 years in good health. Each CDR3 is given with its conserved first and last residue. Fields, in order: V gene, J gene, clone size, CDR3 protein. Size is stated for part of the rows, as once, few or many counts, or as a class when the clone is expanded.

v_gene: TRBV4-3
j_gene: TRBJ2-3
abundance: .
CDR3aa: CASSPSGGRTDTQYF

v_gene: TRBV7-9
j_gene: TRBJ1-1
abundance: many
CDR3aa: CASSFGMNTEAFF

v_gene: TRBV7-2
j_gene: TRBJ2-7
abundance: few
CDR3aa: CASSYSGGAYEQYF

v_gene: TRBV6-1
j_gene: TRBJ2-7
abundance: few
CDR3aa: CASSEATRRDTDF

v_gene: TRBV15
j_gene: TRBJ2-1
abundance: few
CDR3aa: CATSRFSGRDNEQFF

v_gene: TRBV4-1
j_gene: TRBJ1-2
abundance: once
CDR3aa: CASSQAGTGNYGYTF

v_gene: TRBV19
j_gene: TRBJ1-5
abundance: .
CDR3aa: CASKADRGAGNQPQHF

v_gene: TRBV5-1
j_gene: TRBJ1-2
abundance: .
CDR3aa: CASSSGGVRGNYGYTF

v_gene: TRBV6-6
j_gene: TRBJ1-1
abundance: .
CDR3aa: CASSSPGQGNTEAFF

v_gene: TRBV11-2
j_gene: TRBJ1-2
abundance: .
CDR3aa: CASSLRNDGRGYTF

v_gene: TRBV9
j_gene: TRBJ2-1
abundance: .
CDR3aa: CASSVYAAYRAPPEQFF

v_gene: TRBV11-2
j_gene: TRBJ2-3
abundance: few
CDR3aa: CASTQEASLADTQYF

v_gene: TRBV5-4
j_gene: TRBJ1-1
abundance: .
CDR3aa: CASSSRQGAGAEAFF

v_gene: TRBV6-5
j_gene: TRBJ2-3
abundance: .
CDR3aa: CASSPRGVLTDTQYF

v_gene: TRBV27
j_gene: TRBJ1-2
abundance: .
CDR3aa: CASRPTAGGGYTF